The present T cell receptor (beta chain) was sequenced within a study of cytotoxic CD8 clonotypes in ibrutinib-treated CLL. Study-level background: Following a median about eleven months of treatment, with a range of 6 to 36, response samples were taken. Mean productive templates were under 260,000; mean productive rearrangements were around 90,000.

A 1 in 200,000 to 1 in 1 million T cell depth was the sequencing target. This table comes from immunoSEQ multiplex PCR, and its TCRdb copy is limited to in-frame clones, with some not included. The profile shows 160,000 or so clones, roughly 86% of them singletons. CDR3 length equals 15 residues. V trimming: 4 bases; J trimming: 8 bases; junction bases outside the gene matches: 10. Germline V gene data show CDR1 as LGHNA and CDR2 as YSLEER. The TCR comes from a human donor with chronic lymphocytic leukemia. The chain uses TRBV4-3 and TRBJ1-4; 7 bases align to TRBD1. This material consisted of PBMCs, taken after 12 months of ibrutinib treatment. Here the CDR3 DNA reads TGCGCCAGCAGCCCCCAGACAGGGAGGCAAGAAAAACTGTTTTTT. It translates to CASSPQTGRQEKLFF.